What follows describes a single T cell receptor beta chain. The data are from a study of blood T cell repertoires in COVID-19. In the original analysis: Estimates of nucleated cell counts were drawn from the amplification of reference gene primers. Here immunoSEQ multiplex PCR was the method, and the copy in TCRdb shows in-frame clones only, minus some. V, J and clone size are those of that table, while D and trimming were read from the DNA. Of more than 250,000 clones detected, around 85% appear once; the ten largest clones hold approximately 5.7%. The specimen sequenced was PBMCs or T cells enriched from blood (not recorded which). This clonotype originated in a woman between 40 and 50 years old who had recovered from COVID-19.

This chain's CDR3 is CASSLDYRGYTF. The CDR3, as DNA: TGTGCCAGCAGCTTGGACTATCGTGGCTACACCTTC. V usage is TRBV3-1 (or the pseudogene TRBV3-2) and J usage is TRBJ1-2; D is uncertain. The CDR3 length is 12 residues. Per germline, CDR1 LGHDT and CDR2 YNNKEL (reference sequence). The V and J ends lost 5 bases and 7 bases respectively, with 11 bases between them.